These 23 T cell receptor beta chains were sequenced from one sample in a study of Ad26.COV2.S vaccination and SARS-CoV-2 variants. TCRdb keeps only in-frame clones here, not all; method: immunoSEQ multiplex PCR. Of about 480,000 clones in the sample, around nine tenths were seen once. Regarding treatment: 15 to 20 received Ad26.COV2.S at low or high dose, single or two shots; 5 received placebo; per-sample allocation not given. Sampling occurred on day 63 after the first vaccine or placebo injection. This sample comprised peripheral blood, obtained in a trial of Ad26.COV2.S vaccine versus placebo. All receptors derive from a person aged 18-60 years who received the Ad26.COV2.S COVID-19 vaccine or a placebo.

The chain joins TRBV29-1 to TRBJ1-1, with D uncertain. V gave up 7 bases and J gave up 1 base, with 13 bases separating them. The CDR3 has 13 amino acids. Germline V gene data show CDR1 as SQVTM and CDR2 as ANQGSEA. In DNA form, the CDR3 reads TGCAGCGCCTGGACGGGCGCGAACACTGAAGCTTTCTTT. Amino acid sequence: CSAWTGANTEAFF.

This clone showed up just a few times. The chain employs TRBV5-6 and TRBJ2-7, with TRBD2 matching 11 bases. J lost 2 bases, V lost 0 bases, and 4 bases had no gene match. The CDR3 loop spans 16 amino acids. CDR1 is SGHDT, CDR2 YYEEEE, per germline. CDR3 region: CASSLAHSGRAYEQYF. The CDR3 region has the DNA TGTGCCAGCAGCTTGGCCCATAGCGGGAGGGCCTACGAGCAGTACTTC.

This chain links TRBV27 with TRBJ2-1, with 8 positions matching TRBD2. The junction had 2 bases not matched to a gene; V was cut back by 0 bases and J by 7 bases. Germline V CDR1 and CDR2: MNHEY, SMNVEV (reference sequence). CDR3 length: 14 amino acids. The CDR3 DNA is TGTGCCAGCAGTTTATCGAGCGGGAGTAATGAGCAGTTCTTC. Protein sequence: CASSLSSGSNEQFF.

This rearrangement joins TRBV10-3 to TRBJ2-7; D not certain. V was pared by 4 bases and J by 1 base, with 8 bases between. Per germline, CDR1 ENHRY and CDR2 SYGVKD. The length of the CDR3 is 13 residues. CDR3 residues: CAISGQESYEQYF. CDR3 bases: TGTGCCATCAGTGGGCAGGAGTCCTACGAGCAGTACTTC.

This sequence joins TRBV6-5 and TRBJ2-4; no firm D call. In germline, CDR1 is MNHEY, CDR2 SVGAGI. The CDR3 length is 15 residues. Trimming pared 0 bases from V and 0 bases from J, leaving 6 bases between. CDR3: CASSYSLVAKNIQYF. CDR3 bases: TGTGCCAGCAGTTACTCGCTTGTAGCCAAAAACATTCAGTACTTC.

Comment on this clone: At the DNA level, this CDR3 is encoded by other sequences in the same sample as well. V usage is TRBV30 and J usage is TRBJ1-1; D is ambiguous. The CDR3 contains 13 residues. The germline gives CDR1 GTSNPN, CDR2 SVGIG (reference sequence). V was trimmed by 2 bases and J by 2 bases, leaving 9 bases between them. The CDR3 nucleotides read TGTGCCTGGAGTAGCGGCGGTAACACTGAAGCTTTCTTT. This codes for CAWSSGGNTEAFF.

The chain carries TRBV5-1 and TRBJ2-1, with 8 bases matching TRBD2. CDR3 length: 15 residues. Trimming cost V 9 bases and J 1 base; bases outside gene matches: 9. Germline V CDR1 and CDR2: SGHRS, YFSETQ. The CDR3 loop reads CATSAGGPSYNEQFF. The CDR3 DNA reads TGCGCCACTTCGGCGGGAGGACCGTCCTACAATGAGCAGTTCTTC.

To note about this clone: The same CDR3 is also encoded by other DNA sequences in this sample. The rearrangement joins TRBV12-3 or TRBV12-4 to TRBJ1-1; the D is unclear. CDR3 size: 11 residues. Deletions cut 5 bases from V and 4 bases from J, with 5 bases between. In DNA, the CDR3 is TGTGCCAGCAGTAGGCGCACTGAAGCTTTCTTT. Translation gives CASSRRTEAFF.

This rearrangement joins TRBV27 to TRBJ2-7; D uncertain. The CDR3 runs to 11 residues. Germline lookup yields CDR1 MNHEY and CDR2 SMNVEV (reference sequence). Trimming stripped 5 bases from V and 9 bases from J, with 11 bases between. The DNA for the CDR3 is TGTGCCAGCAGTCTGGACCTCGGGCAGTACTTC. The encoded protein is CASSLDLGQYF.

The chain employs TRBV28 and TRBJ1-1; 9 positions match TRBD1. The germline V gene encodes CDR1 MDHEN and CDR2 SYDVKM. V shed 6 bases and J 7 bases; nucleotides not matched to a gene: 9. The CDR3 totals 14 residues. CDR3 DNA: TGTGCCAGCAGCCGGGACAGGGTTAGATTTGAAGCTTTCTTT. Translating gives CASSRDRVRFEAFF.

V is TRBV6-2 or TRBV6-3 and J is TRBJ2-7; D could derive from TRBD1 or TRBD2 (5 bases each). V dropped 5 bases and J dropped 2 bases, with 10 bases sitting between them. Germline lookup yields CDR1 MNHEY and CDR2 SVGEGT. The CDR3 is 13 amino acids. CDR3 region: CASSVQGPYEQYF. The DNA of the CDR3 is TGTGCCAGCAGTGTCCAGGGACCCTACGAGCAGTACTTC.

The V gene is TRBV7-8, the J gene TRBJ2-7; a possible D gene is TRBD1 (5 bases). This CDR3 spans 15 amino acids. V gave up 4 bases and J gave up 0 bases, with 13 bases separating them. Per the germline V gene, CDR1 is SGHVS and CDR2 is FQNEAQ. CDR3 sequence: CASSYSQDNSYEQYF. The CDR3 nucleotides are TGTGCCAGCAGCTATTCACAGGACAACTCCTACGAGCAGTACTTC. The full variable domain, completed using reference TRBV7-8 and TRBJ2-7, is GAGVSQSPRYKVAKRGQDVALRCDPISGHVSLFWYQQALGQGPEFLTYFQNEAQLDKSGLPSDRFFAERPEGSVSTLKIQRTQQEDSAVYLCASSYSQDNSYEQYFGPGTRLTVT.

The J gene is TRBJ2-1, the V gene TRBV9; unclear D gene. Germline CDR1 SGDLS, CDR2 YYNGEE. The CDR3 loop spans 12 amino acids. Trimming left V 4 bases short and J 8 bases short, with 10 bases between. CDR3 amino acids: CASSQRWHEQFF. As DNA, the CDR3 is TGTGCCAGCAGCCAAAGATGGCATGAGCAGTTCTTC.

V is TRBV9 and J is TRBJ2-7; D perhaps matches TRBD2 (6 bases). From germline, CDR1 is SGDLS and CDR2 YYNGEE. This CDR3 is 15 amino acids long. The V end lost 0 bases, the J end lost 3 bases, and 13 bases lay between the germline ends. In DNA, the CDR3 is TGTGCCAGCAGCGTAGCCGTCGGGACTCACTACGAGCAGTACTTC. Its protein is CASSVAVGTHYEQYF.

The V call is TRBV12-3 or TRBV12-4, the J call TRBJ2-3, with 12 positions matching TRBD2. V was clipped by 6 bases and J by 10 bases; unmatched bases: 5. The CDR3 spans 13 residues. The CDR3 spells CASSPGLAGPQYF. The DNA for the CDR3 is TGTGCCAGCAGCCCCGGACTAGCGGGACCGCAGTATTTT.

This sequence joins TRBV6-2 or TRBV6-3 and TRBJ1-5, with D possibly TRBD1 on 5 matching bases. The V end lost 6 bases, the J end lost 8 bases, and 23 bases lay between the germline ends. The CDR3 consists of 16 residues. Germline V lookup: CDR1 MNHEY, CDR2 SVGEGT. CDR3 sequence reads: CASSPSSQGPYEPQHF. Written as DNA, the CDR3 is TGTGCCAGCAGCCCTTCGTCTCAGGGCCCCTATGAGCCCCAGCATTTT.

J is TRBJ1-5 and V is TRBV2; D might be TRBD1 (6 bases). CDR3 length: 14 amino acids. V was shortened by 7 bases and J by 1 base, with 11 bases between the two germline ends. CDR1 SNHLY and CDR2 FYNNEI come from the germline V gene. The CDR3 DNA is TGTGCCAGCAAGGAACAGGGAAGCAATCAGCCCCAGCATTTT. Protein: CASKEQGSNQPQHF.

The rearrangement links TRBV5-4 to TRBJ2-3; 8 positions agree with TRBD2. The V gene's germline CDR1 is SGHNT and CDR2 YYREEE (reference sequence). With 0 bases clipped from V and 4 bases from J, the junction kept 7 bases outside the gene matches. This CDR3 is 16 amino acids long. CDR3 bases: TGTGCCAGCAGCTTGGGTGGCGGGAGGTTGGCAGATACGCAGTATTTT. Amino acids: CASSLGGGRLADTQYF.

This clone was seen only once. CDR3 DNA: TGTGCCAGCAGCCGGACGACAGTCTATGGCTACACCTTC. It codes for CASSRTTVYGYTF. V is TRBV13 and J is TRBJ1-2; D is perhaps TRBD1 (5 bases). The CDR3 spans 13 residues. Germline V CDR1 and CDR2: PRHDT, FYEKMQ (reference sequence). V was clipped by 5 bases and J by 4 bases, with 11 bases between them.

This clone was seen just once. The V and J genes are TRBV7-9 and TRBJ2-5; D possibly corresponds to TRBD1 (6 bases). The V gene lost 11 bases and the J gene lost 5 bases, with 12 bases spanning the gap. The CDR3 totals 11 residues. Per germline, CDR1 SEHNR and CDR2 FQNEAQ (reference sequence). As DNA, the CDR3 is TGTGCCGAACAGGGAGAGGAGACCCAGTACTTC. It specifies CAEQGEETQYF.

The chain has TRBV7-3 and TRBJ2-4; 8 bases fit TRBD2. V shed 8 bases, J shed 16 bases, and the junction held 31 bases outside the gene matches. The germline V gene has CDR1 SGHTA and CDR2 FQGTGA. The CDR3 contains 18 residues. In nucleotides, the CDR3 is TGTGCCAGCTCCATGGGACTAGATTTAGCCAAAAACATTCAGTGCTTCTACTTC. Translated: CASSMGLDLAKNIQCFYF.

The chain recombines TRBV19 with TRBJ2-1; TRBD2 matches 14 bases. The V gene's germline CDR1 is LNHDA and CDR2 SQIVND (reference sequence). This CDR3 spans 17 amino acids. With V trimmed by 4 bases and J by 5 bases, 7 bases remained unmatched. The CDR3 loop is CASSKGLAGGLDNEQFF. The CDR3 DNA reads TGTGCCAGTAGTAAAGGACTAGCGGGAGGCCTAGACAATGAGCAGTTCTTC.

This clone was seen a handful of times. The V gene is TRBV25-1, the J gene TRBJ1-2; maybe TRBD1 (5 bases). Germline loops: CDR1 MGHDK, CDR2 SYGVNS. V was shortened by 3 bases and J by 4 bases, with 9 bases between the two germline ends. This CDR3 is 13 amino acids long. CDR3 sequence (DNA): TGTGCCAGCAGTGATGGGGGAGGCTATGGCTACACCTTC. Its protein is CASSDGGGYGYTF.